These 19 T cell receptor beta chains were all obtained from the same sample, sequenced in a study of blood T cell repertoires in COVID-19. Sequenced by immunoSEQ multiplex PCR; TCRdb stores in-frame clones only, minus some. The profile shows 350,000 to 400,000 clones, 85% to 90% of them singletons. Sequenced: PBMCs or T cells enriched from blood (not recorded which). The receptors stem from a woman aged 18-30 years who had recovered from COVID-19.

This chain connects TRBV19 to TRBJ1-5; D is perhaps TRBD1 (5 bases). The CDR3 is 15 amino acids. Trimming stripped 10 bases from V and 2 bases from J, with 18 bases between. Germline loops: CDR1 LNHDA, CDR2 SQIVND (reference sequence). CDR3 DNA sequence: TGTGCCACCTCGGGGGGAGGGCTGGGCAATCAGCCCCAGCATTTT. Its protein is CATSGGGLGNQPQHF. The variable domain in full, with the rest retrieved from reference TRBV19 and TRBJ1-5, is DGGITQSPKYLFRKEGQNVTLSCEQNLNHDAMYWYRQDPGQGLRLIYYSQIVNDFQKGDIAEGYSVSREKKESFPLTVTSAQKNPTAFYLCATSGGGLGNQPQHFGDGTRLSIL.

The V call is TRBV4-1, the J call TRBJ1-5; D remains unclear. The CDR3 is 18 amino acids. The germline gives CDR1 MGHRA, CDR2 YSYEKL. V lost 1 base and J lost 0, with 16 bases in between. CDR3 loop: CASSQAPHSSTSNQPQHF. As DNA, the CDR3 is TGCGCCAGCAGCCAAGCCCCCCACAGTTCTACTAGCAATCAGCCCCAGCATTTT.

This chain connects TRBV27 to TRBJ2-7; 7 nucleotides agree with TRBD2. This CDR3 region has 14 residues. V lost 5 bases to trimming and J lost 0 bases; unmatched junction nucleotides: 4. CDR1 MNHEY and CDR2 SMNVEV come from the germline V gene (reference sequence). The chain's CDR3 is CASSPSGGSYEQYF. As DNA, the CDR3 is TGTGCCAGCAGTCCCTCGGGGGGCTCCTACGAGCAGTACTTC.

V usage is TRBV5-5 and J usage is TRBJ1-2; tentative D call: TRBD1 (6 bases). Trimming removed 2 bases from V and 2 bases from J, with 10 bases in between. The CDR3 runs to 14 residues. Looked up from germline, CDR1 is SGHKS and CDR2 is YYEKEE (reference sequence). CDR3 nucleotide sequence: TGTGCCAGCAGCTTATCCGGGACAAACTATGGCTACACCTTC. Translating gives CASSLSGTNYGYTF.

This chain joins TRBV7-2 and TRBJ2-3, with TRBD2 matching 7 bases. The V and J ends lost 0 bases and 1 base, in that order; junction bases with no gene match: 1. The CDR3 consists of 15 residues. In germline, CDR1 is SGHTA, CDR2 FQGNSA. CDR3 in DNA: TGTGCCAGCAGCTTAGCCCGGGGGGGCACAGATACGCAGTATTTT. Translation gives CASSLARGGTDTQYF.

The V and J genes are TRBV6-5 and TRBJ1-1; a weak D match, TRBD1 (6 bases). Germline CDR1 and CDR2: MNHEY and SVGAGI. The CDR3 sequence is 12 residues long. Between the trimmed V and J ends, which lost 6 bases and 5 bases, there was a span of 10 bases. The CDR3 here is CASSHRVTEAFF. The CDR3 region has the DNA TGTGCCAGCAGCCACAGGGTAACTGAAGCTTTCTTT.

This chain links TRBV9 with TRBJ1-2, with 11 bases matching TRBD1. Per the germline V gene, CDR1 is SGDLS and CDR2 is YYNGEE. The CDR3 length is 12 residues. V was clipped by 3 bases and J by 14 bases; unmatched bases: 6. CDR3 residues: CASSAGQGARTF. The CDR3 bases are TGTGCCAGCAGCGCCGGACAGGGGGCGCGTACCTTC.

V gene TRBV6-1 combines with J gene TRBJ2-3; 9 bases map to TRBD1. The J segment lost 3 bases and the V segment lost 1 base, leaving 2 bases of the junction unmatched. CDR3 length equals 15 residues. CDR1 and CDR2 (germline): MNHNS, SASEGT. CDR3: CASSEDRGHTDTQYF. The CDR3 DNA sequence: TGTGCCAGCAGTGAAGACAGGGGGCATACAGATACGCAGTATTTT.

The chain combines TRBV6-2 or TRBV6-3 with TRBJ1-2; D may be TRBD1 (6 bases). V lost 0 bases, J lost 6 bases, and 11 bases lay in between. The CDR3 loop spans 14 amino acids. From germline, CDR1 is MNHEY and CDR2 SVGEGT. Here the CDR3 DNA reads TGTGCCAGCAGTTACTCCCGGACAGTGGATGGCTACACCTTC. As protein: CASSYSRTVDGYTF.

J is TRBJ2-2 and V is TRBV5-6; tentatively, D is TRBD1 (6 bases). CDR3 length: 19 residues. From germline, CDR1 is SGHDT and CDR2 YYEEEE. The ends were cut back, 2 bases at V and 2 bases at J, with 22 bases in the middle. CDR3 sequence reads: CASSFNPAGAGVNTGELFF. The CDR3 nucleotides read TGTGCCAGCAGCTTTAACCCCGCAGGGGCTGGAGTTAACACCGGGGAGCTGTTTTTT.

The rearrangement uses TRBV7-9 and TRBJ1-4; 11 nucleotides line up with TRBD1. Germline CDR1 and CDR2: SEHNR and FQNEAQ (reference sequence). The CDR3 totals 14 residues. V trimming: 5 bases; J trimming: 8 bases; junction bases outside the gene matches: 4. The DNA for the CDR3 is TGTGCCAGCAGCCCGGACAGGGGGCTCGAAAAACTGTTTTTT. Translated: CASSPDRGLEKLFF.

The CDR3 is CASSRTSGETQYF. DNA of the CDR3: TGTGCCAGTAGTCGGACTAGTGGGGAGACCCAGTACTTC. This chain connects TRBV19 to TRBJ2-5; 7 bases map to TRBD2. CDR3 length: 13 amino acids. CDR1 and CDR2 from the germline V gene are LNHDA and SQIVND (reference sequence). J was trimmed by 5 bases and V by 5 bases; bases with no gene match: 5.

This chain joins TRBV7-2 and TRBJ1-4; D might be TRBD1 (6 bases). CDR3 length equals 16 residues. V lost 1 base and J 2 bases, leaving 11 bases between the germline ends. Looked up from germline, CDR1 is SGHTA and CDR2 is FQGNSA. CDR3 in DNA: TGTGCCAGCAGCTTAGTAGGCCAGGGGACTAATGAAAAACTGTTTTTT. It translates to CASSLVGQGTNEKLFF.

This clone was seen once. The chain recombines TRBV6-1 with TRBJ1-1; 7 positions match TRBD1. Germline CDR1 and CDR2: MNHNS and SASEGT. The ends lost 0 bases at V and 4 bases at J; junction bases unmatched: 8. The CDR3 contains 16 residues. Here the CDR3 DNA reads TGTGCCAGCAGTGAAGCTCTAACAGGGGAGAGCACTGAAGCTTTCTTT. This encodes CASSEALTGESTEAFF.

The gene calls are TRBV24-1 and TRBJ1-2; D may be TRBD1 (5 bases). The CDR3 has 13 amino acids. Trimming stripped 4 bases from V and 6 bases from J, with 11 bases between. Germline CDR1 KGHDR, CDR2 SFDVKD. The CDR3 region has the DNA TGTGCCACCAGTGAGCCAGGGCTGGATGGCTACACCTTC. This encodes CATSEPGLDGYTF.

The chain recombines TRBV4-2 with TRBJ1-5, with 7 bases aligning to TRBD1. The germline CDR1 and CDR2 sequences are LGHNA and YNFKEQ. This CDR3 has 17 residues. The trim removed 0 bases at V and 4 bases at J, leaving 9 bases unmatched. The DNA for the CDR3 is TGTGCCAGCAGCCAAGACCAGGGGGAAAGGGGGAATCAGCCCCAGCATTTT. Protein product: CASSQDQGERGNQPQHF.

The genes are TRBV27 and TRBJ2-7, with D possibly being TRBD1 (6 bases). V lost 6 bases and J lost 7, with 22 bases in between. CDR3 length: 15 amino acids. The germline CDR1 and CDR2 sequences are MNHEY and SMNVEV (reference sequence). The CDR3 spells CASRYPGHYIIEQYF. The CDR3 DNA follows: TGTGCCAGCAGATACCCGGGACACTATATTATTGAGCAGTACTTC.

V usage is TRBV3-1 (or the pseudogene TRBV3-2) and J usage is TRBJ2-2; D is unclear. V gave up 2 bases and J gave up 6 bases, with 10 bases separating them. Germline loops: CDR1 LGHDT, CDR2 YNNKEL (reference sequence). This CDR3 has 14 amino acids. The CDR3 protein is CASSQPMGPGELFF. In DNA form, the CDR3 reads TGTGCCAGCAGCCAACCCATGGGCCCCGGGGAGCTGTTTTTT.

This chain connects TRBV2 to TRBJ1-2; 8 nucleotides align to TRBD1. V was clipped by 3 bases and J by 4 bases; unmatched bases: 7. CDR1 and CDR2 from the germline V gene are SNHLY and FYNNEI. CDR3 length: 15 amino acids. The CDR3 loop is CASSDPAGGVYGYTF. The CDR3 DNA is TGTGCCAGCAGTGATCCCGCAGGGGGCGTCTATGGCTACACCTTC.